The following is a T cell receptor (beta chain) sequence with its context. Reverse transcribing all isolated RNA meant expressed TCRB transcripts were sequenced. Some clones are missing from TCRdb's copy, which holds only in-frame ones; the method was immunoSEQ multiplex PCR. The sample contains 300,000 to 450,000 clones, around 19% of which appear only once. The entry originates in a study of beta chain features in type 1 diabetes. The CDR3 totals 16 residues. With 4 bases clipped from V and 4 bases from J, the junction kept 13 bases outside the gene matches. The V gene's germline CDR1 is SGHRS and CDR2 YFSETQ.

The sequence derives from a woman younger than 30 in good health. V is TRBV5-1 and J is TRBJ1-1; 7 nucleotides line up with TRBD1. The source material was naive CD4+ T cells from blood. The CDR3 DNA sequence: TGCGCCAGCAGCATTGGGACAGCGGGTCAGGGCACTGAAGCTTTCTTT. It yields the protein CASSIGTAGQGTEAFF.